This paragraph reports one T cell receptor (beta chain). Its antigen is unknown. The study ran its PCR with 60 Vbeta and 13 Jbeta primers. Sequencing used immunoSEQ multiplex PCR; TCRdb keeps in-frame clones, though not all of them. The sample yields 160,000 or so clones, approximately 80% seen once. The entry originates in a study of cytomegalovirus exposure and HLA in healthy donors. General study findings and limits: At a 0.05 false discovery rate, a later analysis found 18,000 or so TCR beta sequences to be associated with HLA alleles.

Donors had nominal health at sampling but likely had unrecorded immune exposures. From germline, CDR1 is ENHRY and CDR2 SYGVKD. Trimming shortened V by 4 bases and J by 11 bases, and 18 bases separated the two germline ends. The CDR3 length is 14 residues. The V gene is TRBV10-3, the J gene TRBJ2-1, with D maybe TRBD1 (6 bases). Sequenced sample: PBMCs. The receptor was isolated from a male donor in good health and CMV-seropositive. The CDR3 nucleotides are TGTGCCATCAGTGTCAGAGGGGGTTACGATAAGCAGTTCTTC. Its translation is CAISVRGGYDKQFF.